A selection of T cell receptor beta chains follows, all from one sample in a study of T cells in localized non-small cell lung cancer. Sequencing was performed with immunoSEQ multiplex PCR; in TCRdb, only in-frame clones are kept and a portion is missing. Of approximately 20,000 clones in the sample, about 91% are singletons; the top ten hold 8.4%. The source was peripheral blood, collected before any cancer treatment. These receptors were collected from a man between 40 and 70 years old with stage I lung adenocarcinoma. The CDR3 runs from the conserved cysteine through the conserved F or W. A D gene is named only where the DNA matches it firmly. Clone size appears in some rows only: once, few, many, or a class for an expanded clone.

.,TRBJ1-4,TRBD1,TRBV4-1,TGCGCCAGCAGCCCGGGACAGGGGGCTACTAATGAAAAACTGTTTTTT,CASSPGQGATNEKLFF
.,TRBJ1-5,.,TRBV15,TGTGCCACCAGCCCTAATAACCGTCAGCCCCAGCATTTT,CATSPNNRQPQHF
.,TRBJ1-2,TRBD1,TRBV19,TGTGCCAGTAGTATTCCGGGAACAGGGGATATAGGCTACACCTTC,CASSIPGTGDIGYTF
.,TRBJ2-7,TRBD2,TRBV7-2,TGTGCCAGCAGCTTCTTAGCGGGAGACTCCTACGAGCAGTACTTC,CASSFLAGDSYEQYF
.,TRBJ2-4,TRBD1,TRBV6-1,TGTGCCAGCAGTGAAGGTTTCAAGGGGACAGGACAACTAGCCAAAAACATTCAGTACTTC,CASSEGFKGTGQLAKNIQYF
.,TRBJ2-2,TRBD2,TRBV18,TGTGCCAGCTCCCCAAGACTAGCGGGGGGATCGAACACCGGGGAGCTGTTTTTT,CASSPRLAGGSNTGELFF
once,TRBJ2-3,TRBD2,TRBV9,TGTGCCAGCAGCGGACCCTTAGGACTAGCGGGAGGTACAGATACGCAGTATTTT,CASSGPLGLAGGTDTQYF
.,TRBJ2-3,.,TRBV6-1,TGTGCCATCTCGGGGGTTAACACAGATACGCAGTATTTT,CAISGVNTDTQYF
.,TRBJ2-1,TRBD2,TRBV5-5,TGTGCCAGCATCAATAGCGGGAGGGTCTCCTACAATGAGCAGTTCTTC,CASINSGRVSYNEQFF
.,TRBJ1-2,.,TRBV28,TGTGCCAGCAGTTATCAGGGCGCGGTAAATGGCTACACCTTC,CASSYQGAVNGYTF
.,TRBJ2-5,TRBD2,TRBV2,TGTGCCAGCGTGGGGAGGGAGGCCGGCTGGACCCAGTACTTC,CASVGREAGWTQYF
.,TRBJ1-2,TRBD1,TRBV10-1,TGCGCCGCCAAACGGACAGGGAATGGCTACACCTTC,CAAKRTGNGYTF
.,TRBJ2-7,TRBD1,TRBV5-1,TGCGCCAGCAGCTCGACAGGGACAAAGGGCCACGAGCAGTACTTC,CASSSTGTKGHEQYF
.,TRBJ1-1,.,TRBV19,TGTGCCAGTAGTCTCGAGGGGGGAACTGAAGCTTTCTTT,CASSLEGGTEAFF
.,TRBJ2-7,.,TRBV6-5,TGTGCCAGCAGTTACTTTAGCGAGCAGTACTTC,CASSYFSEQYF
.,TRBJ1-1,TRBD1,TRBV28,TGTGCCAGCAGTCTCGGGACAGGGGGCACTGAAGCTTTCTTT,CASSLGTGGTEAFF
.,TRBJ2-1,.,TRBV4-2,TGTGCCAGCAGCCCCGCCAACAATGAGCAGTTCTTC,CASSPANNEQFF
.,TRBJ1-2,.,TRBV19,TGTGCCAGTAGTCCGGCAGGGGAGTCGTCTAGAGGCTACACCTTC,CASSPAGESSRGYTF
.,TRBJ1-1,.,TRBV27,TGTGCCAGCAGTCGGACTCGTTCTGAAGCTTTCTTT,CASSRTRSEAFF
.,TRBJ2-7,TRBD1,TRBV27,TGTGCCAGCAGTTTCGCAGGGGGTTACGAGCAGTACTTC,CASSFAGGYEQYF
.,TRBJ2-5,TRBD1,TRBV28,TGTGCCAGCAGAGTCGACAGGGAAGAGACCCAGTACTTC,CASRVDREETQYF
.,TRBJ2-7,.,TRBV30,TGTGCCTGGAGGGATGGGCACGAGCAGTACTTC,CAWRDGHEQYF
.,TRBJ2-7,.,TRBV6-7,TGTGCCAGCACCTTCCGGACAGCCTCTCGCGAGCAGTACTTC,CASTFRTASREQYF
.,TRBJ1-4,.,TRBV29-1,TGCAGCGCTGGGGAGCGGGGGTTCAATGAAAAACTGTTTTTT,CSAGERGFNEKLFF
.,TRBJ1-2,.,TRBV27,TGTGCCAGCAGTTTGGGCGGGCAGGGCCTAAGTGGCTACACCTTC,CASSLGGQGLSGYTF
once,TRBJ2-3,.,TRBV9,TGTGCCAGCAGCGTAGAGACGGGGGTACTTGATACGCAGTATTTT,CASSVETGVLDTQYF
.,TRBJ2-1,.,TRBV5-8,TGTGCCAGCAGCTCGAGGGTGGGGGGAAAGGGAGAGCAGTTCTTC,CASSSRVGGKGEQFF
.,TRBJ1-1,.,TRBV19,TGTGCCAGTAAGACAATTTTGAACACTGAAGCTTTCTTT,CASKTILNTEAFF
.,TRBJ1-2,.,TRBV2,TGTGCCAGCAGGACATCTGGAGGGGCGGACGGGATCTATGGCTACACCTTC,CASRTSGGADGIYGYTF
few,TRBJ2-1,.,TRBV18,TGTGCCAGCTCACCACGGGACTCGGCTTACAATGAGCAGTTCTTC,CASSPRDSAYNEQFF
.,TRBJ2-1,TRBD2,TRBV11-2,TGTGCCAGCAGCTACGGACTAGCGGGGCTTAATGAGCAGTTCTTC,CASSYGLAGLNEQFF
.,TRBJ2-3,.,TRBV6-1,TGTGCCAGCAAGGACAGAACTTTTTCGGATACGCAGTATTTT,CASKDRTFSDTQYF
.,TRBJ2-3,.,TRBV5-1,TGCGCCAGCAGCTTGTTGGGAAGGGGCACAGATACGCAGTATTTT,CASSLLGRGTDTQYF
.,TRBJ2-3,TRBD2,TRBV2,TGTGCCAGCAGACTAGCGGGAGGAGAGGGAGATACGCAGTATTTT,CASRLAGGEGDTQYF
.,TRBJ2-7,TRBD2,TRBV2,TGTGCCAGCAGTGAAAGCGGGGGGGCAGTGGACGAGCAGTACTTC,CASSESGGAVDEQYF
.,TRBJ2-7,TRBD2,TRBV27,TGTGCCAGCGGCGGAAGGGCTAGCGGAACCTACGAGCAGTACTTC,CASGGRASGTYEQYF
.,TRBJ2-2,.,TRBV25-1,TGTGCCAGCAGTGGGGTTTCCGGGGAGCTGTTTTTT,CASSGVSGELFF
.,TRBJ2-5,.,TRBV5-1,TGCGCCAGCAGCATGGGTTTGGAGACCCAGTACTTC,CASSMGLETQYF
.,TRBJ2-3,.,TRBV19,TGTGCCAGTAGTCCCTGGACTGTCACAGATACGCAGTATTTT,CASSPWTVTDTQYF
.,TRBJ1-3,TRBD1,TRBV6-1,TGTGCCAGCAGCGATGCGACAGGGGGTGGAAACACCATATATTTT,CASSDATGGGNTIYF
.,TRBJ2-3,.,TRBV30,TGTGCCTGGAGTTTACGAGGGGCAGATACGCAGTATTTT,CAWSLRGADTQYF
.,TRBJ2-1,.,TRBV5-4,TGTGCCAGCAGCTTCGGAGGGAATTCCCCTTCCTCCTACAATGAGCAGTTCTTC,CASSFGGNSPSSYNEQFF
.,TRBJ1-2,.,TRBV9,TGTGCCAGCAGCGTAGGCGGTCTGGGCGGCTACACCTTC,CASSVGGLGGYTF
.,TRBJ2-3,.,TRBV6-1,TGTGCCAGCTCCGCGGCTCTCGACACAGATACGCAGTATTTT,CASSAALDTDTQYF
.,TRBJ1-5,.,TRBV7-8,TGTGCCAGCACCGAAGCCCAGGGGCAATATCAGCCCCAGCATTTT,CASTEAQGQYQPQHF
.,TRBJ2-7,TRBD1,TRBV7-2,TGTGCCAGCACGTTTACAGGGGGCTTTTCCTCCTACGAGCAGTACTTC,CASTFTGGFSSYEQYF
.,TRBJ1-1,TRBD1,TRBV6-1,TGTGCCAGCACGAGGGGGGCACAGGGGGACACTGAAGCTTTCTTT,CASTRGAQGDTEAFF
.,TRBJ2-7,.,TRBV6-5,TGTGCCAGCAGTTCGCCCCCAGGGAACGAGCAGTACTTC,CASSSPPGNEQYF
.,TRBJ2-7,.,TRBV27,TGTGCCAGCAGTTTACAAGGGGGGCCGGGGGGAGAGCAGTACTTC,CASSLQGGPGGEQYF
.,TRBJ2-3,TRBD2,TRBV30,TGTGCCTGGAGTGCCCGGGACTACTTTAGCACAGATACGCAGTATTTT,CAWSARDYFSTDTQYF
.,TRBJ1-5,.,TRBV19,TGTGCCAGTTCTATTAGAGGGACCTATCAGCCCCAGCATTTT,CASSIRGTYQPQHF
.,TRBJ1-4,TRBD1,TRBV6-5,TGTGCCAGCAGTTACGACGGACAGGGGGACGAAAAACTGTTTTTT,CASSYDGQGDEKLFF
few,TRBJ2-3,.,TRBV5-4,TGTGCCAGCAGCTTGAGACAGACGGATACGCAGTATTTT,CASSLRQTDTQYF
.,TRBJ1-1,.,TRBV7-3,TGTGCCAGCAGCCTTCTCGGCGGGGGCACTGAAGCTTTCTTT,CASSLLGGGTEAFF
.,TRBJ1-1,TRBD1,TRBV29-1,TGCAGCGTTGAAGATCCAGGGGGTGAAGCTTTCTTT,CSVEDPGGEAFF
.,TRBJ2-3,.,TRBV15,TGTGCCACCAGCAGAGAGGTCCAGGCCGGTACATTTGATACGCAGTATTTT,CATSREVQAGTFDTQYF
.,TRBJ2-5,.,TRBV14,TGTGCCAGCAGCCAAGAACTAGGCAAGGGGACCCAGTACTTC,CASSQELGKGTQYF
.,TRBJ2-2,TRBD2,TRBV11-2,TGTGCCAGCAGCTTGGCTGGGACTAGCGGGGACACCGGGGAGCTGTTTTTT,CASSLAGTSGDTGELFF